This T cell receptor (beta chain) was recovered during a study of cytomegalovirus exposure and HLA in healthy donors (dated by TCRdb to the late 2010s). Background for the entire study: An earlier analysis of roughly 500 of the donors reported about 250 Gb of sequence data and more than 90 million unique TCR beta sequences from some 180 million T cells. About 280 gigabases of sequencing data and 80 million or so unique TCR sequences were included in an early release covering about 700 HLA-typed donors. The genetic ancestry cluster associated with self-reported Caucasian donors included roughly four fifths of the 398 genotyped donors. The study aimed to test whether cataloging public T cell receptors could reveal signatures of past pathogen exposure. Using immunosequencing, the study profiled T cell repertoires from about 650 subjects and related those repertoires to cytomegalovirus serostatus. A separate validation cohort of about 110 different subjects was used in addition to the approximately 700-subject first cohort. High-throughput TCR immunosequencing, statistical association of individual TCRs with disease status, and machine learning were combined to predict cytomegalovirus infection status. A later analysis re-examined previously published TCR beta repertoires from more than 650 donors and added high-resolution HLA genotyping to investigate patterns of TCR occurrence. The later analysis used no new phenotypic data to find candidate immune exposures, relying instead on TCR beta sequences and their occurrence across donors. In an earlier analysis of several hundred of the donors, high-throughput TCR beta sequencing was used to judge whether each TCR beta V gene segment behaved as functional or pseudogenic. Donor age, sex, ethnicity and CMV serostatus were collected together with the repertoire data. In a later genetic analysis, genome-wide SNP genotypes for 398 of the 666 donors were used, and that subset was treated as a discovery cohort. Every discovery cohort repertoire had been produced on one sequencing platform. Both class I and class II loci were covered by HLA typing, at four-digit resolution. Typing coverage differed by locus: A, B, C, DRB1 and DQB1 were typed in roughly 620-630 donors, DQA1 in about 550, DPA1 in some 570, and DPB1 in just under 480. A handful of DR-DQ haplotypes were handled as single units for association and clustering because linkage in the cohort was strong. Across 300 to 400 genotyped donors of the cohort, an average of roughly 250,000 unique TCR beta nucleotide sequences per donor were sequenced, and roughly 20% of those sequences were non-productive.

To note about this clone: The antigen it binds to is not known. No base quality information exists; no much larger clone differs at one position.

Results the study describes overall, beyond this receptor: Three of the identified cytomegalovirus-associated TCR beta chains were confirmed in vitro to be specific for cytomegalovirus antigens. A later analysis reported that several top co-occurrence clusters appeared linked to parvovirus B19, influenza, CMV and Epstein-Barr virus. A total of fewer than 200 TCR beta chains were listed by the study as associated with cytomegalovirus. A further reported finding was that TCR beta sequences accurately predicted the HLA-A and HLA-B alleles for most subjects in the first cohort. According to a later genetic analysis, donors in an Asian-associated ancestry cluster had fewer N-insertions in productive TCRs than the approximately 670-donor mean. In a later analysis, TCR association rates were found to vary across HLA loci, with the most associated TCRs seen for DRB1 alleles and the fewest for HLA-C alleles. Correlated functional status among segregating V segments might be attributable to linkage disequilibrium, but an unknown experimental factor could not be ruled out. Because counts were too low, under 20 rarely observed V segments, including chromosome 9 orphons, were left out of the earlier analysis of 587 of the donors. The authors suggested that the approach could potentially be generalized to other disease states and immunological phenotypes. In an earlier analysis of some 640 of the donors, most TCR beta V segments were observed in productive rearrangements about 87% or about 30% of the time, broadly matching IMGT annotations. When HLA alleles, especially DR and DQ, strongly co-occurred, attributing TCR associations to individual alleles was difficult. CMV serostatus was the only immune exposure information available for the cohort. The cohort was sequenced for TCR beta chains only, and without alpha or paired-chain data the features that could be detected were limited. Most TCR sequences were observed very rarely across donors, whereas some public TCRs were present in many individuals. In a later analysis, HLA-associated TCR beta chains showed more clonal expansion and lower generation probabilities than non-associated chains that were equally common. Because HLA typing was unavailable for some donors at each locus, only the typed subset was used in association tests. In a later genetic analysis, a missense DCLRE1C variant was associated with V-gene and J-gene trimming of TCR beta chains, and the association was replicated in an independent cohort. Specific HLA alleles were associated with 18,000 or so TCR beta sequences at a false discovery rate of 0.05 in a later analysis. Cytomegalovirus status was reported to be diagnosed by the classifier with high specificity and sensitivity in both the original and validation cohorts. Most CMV-associated TCR beta chains appeared to be HLA-restricted in a later analysis, and the HLA associations seemed to be driven largely by CMV exposure. The sequencing pipeline was judged likely to have produced a cluster of highly shared sequence variants as a technical artifact. Presence/absence analyses assumed roughly uniform sequencing depth across donors, an assumption that may not hold.

The library was generated by the immunoSEQ multiplex PCR assay. For the multiplex PCR, a mixture combining 60 forward primers for TCR Vbeta segments and 13 reverse primers for TCR Jbeta segments was used. A multiplex PCR assay on genomic DNA amplified the CDR3 region of rearranged TCR beta genes. The Illumina HiSeq System was used to sequence the amplified TCR beta libraries as 87-base-pair reads. Per the original workflow: A later analysis counted about 80 million unique TCR beta chains across the 640 or so repertoires, and around 9.9 million of these chains were shared by at least two donors. Raw reads were error-corrected and collapsed into unique sequences by a nearest-neighbor algorithm in which closely related sequences were merged to remove PCR and sequencing errors. To assign V, D and J gene segments, CDR3 sequences were aligned to IMGT reference sequences. Each retained sequence needed at least a six-nucleotide match to both a V gene segment and a J gene segment. Rearrangements were classified as productive when the CDR3 lacked stop codons and remained in frame with V and J, and all other rearrangements were classified as non-productive. CDR3 was defined according to IMGT convention as the region running from the second conserved V-encoded cysteine to the conserved J-encoded phenylalanine. The earlier analysis of about 640 of the donors excluded any sequence lacking an unambiguous match to a single V gene segment. In an earlier analysis of a few hundred of the donors, V segments were called functional above 56.7% productive rearrangements and were called segregating when the between-donor standard deviation exceeded 5%. A statistical classification framework was built for diagnosing cytomegalovirus status from the catalog of TCR beta chain sequences. In a later analysis, V and J genes were assigned by comparing TCR nucleotide sequences against IMGT/GENE-DB human TR gene sequences. In a later analysis, CDR3 sequences and most-parsimonious VDJ recombination scenarios were assigned using the TCRdist pipeline. A later analysis defined each TCR beta chain by its CDR3 amino acid sequence plus V-gene family, and excluded reads lacking a unique V-gene family. A later analysis removed several hundred highly shared, low-generation-probability nucleotide sequences to deal with suspected cross-contamination and a sequencing artifact. In a later analysis, a clonal expansion index for each public chain was calculated from normalized within-repertoire ranks of inferred template counts. In a later analysis, generation probabilities were computed using a VDJ recombination model fitted to out-of-frame rearrangements, and the results were checked against IGoR. In a later analysis, hypergeometric tests were used to score TCR-TCR, TCR-HLA and TCR-CMV co-occurrence, with a repertoire-size bias correction applied to TCR pairs. False discovery rates were estimated in a later analysis by permuting HLA or CMV assignments 20 times. In a later analysis, co-occurring TCRs were grouped using DBSCAN, and TCRdist sequence similarity was added for clustering within HLA-allele-positive subsets. Repertoires with fewer than 30,000 or more than 120,000 public chains were left out of co-occurrence clustering, as were five repertoires with anomalous nucleotide sharing. TCRdb's version of the immuneACCESS table is confined to in-frame rearrangements and falls short of the full clone set. An unresolved V gene accounts for under half of the shortfall where checked; the remainder is of unknown origin. For V, J and clone size, that table is used; D and trimming come from the DNA. Here the sample has around 200,000 clones; around three quarters occur a single time. Together, the top ten hold 1.6% of the sample.

In total, fewer than 750 healthy bone marrow donors made up the cohort. At the time of sampling, all cohort members were nominally healthy, though unrecorded immune exposures were likely present. The donor was CMV seronegative and was included in the group of a few hundred seronegative cohort members. A peripheral blood sample was provided by each donor, and peripheral blood mononuclear cells were used for TCR beta sequencing. Genomic DNA extraction from the blood cell samples was performed with the Qiagen DNeasy Blood Extraction Kit. The TCR sequence derives from a young woman in good health and CMV-seronegative. Sequenced material: PBMCs.

The DNA is as follows: TGTGCCATGGGAACCGGGGGTTTTCGGGATGGCTACACCTTC. Its protein reads: CAMGTGGFRDGYTF. Recombination joined TRBV10-3 with TRBJ1-2; D gene: possibly TRBD1, on 5 matching bases. Relative to germline, V is 9 bases shorter and J is 6 bases shorter, with 20 bases between their ends. From the germline V gene, CDR1 is ENHRY and CDR2 is SYGVKD. Reading from cysteine to phenylalanine, the CDR3 counts 14 amino acids. The entry retains the CDR3 DNA only, 42 bases that are in frame from base 1.